The 11 T cell receptor beta chains presented below share a single source sample, sequenced in a study of cytomegalovirus exposure and HLA in healthy donors. Using immunoSEQ multiplex PCR, the repertoire was profiled, and TCRdb retains in-frame clones only, with some absent. The sample carries 260,000 or so clones, roughly 88% recorded once. Input material: PBMCs. The receptors stem from a woman aged 18-29 years in good health and CMV-seronegative.

This chain links TRBV5-6 with TRBJ1-3, with D perhaps matching TRBD1 (5 bases). V was pared by 4 bases and J by 3 bases, with 17 bases between. Germline CDR1 SGHDT, CDR2 YYEEEE. CDR3 size: 16 residues. In DNA form, the CDR3 reads TGTGCCAGCAGCAACGTAAGGGGCGCTGATGGAAACACCATATATTTT. It translates to CASSNVRGADGNTIYF.

This rearrangement joins TRBV6-1 to TRBJ1-5; 12 bases map to TRBD1. V lost 2 bases to trimming and J lost 6 bases; unmatched junction nucleotides: 5. In germline, CDR1 is MNHNS, CDR2 SASEGT. This CDR3 comprises 16 residues. The CDR3 is CASSETGTGGGQPQHF. CDR3 bases: TGTGCCAGCAGTGAAACCGGGACAGGGGGCGGTCAGCCCCAGCATTTT.

The chain has TRBV29-1 and TRBJ2-1; 14 bases fit TRBD2. The CDR3 length is 14 residues. The V and J ends lost 8 bases and 4 bases, in that order; junction bases with no gene match: 4. Germline V gives CDR1 SQVTM, CDR2 ANQGSEA. CDR3 bases: TGCAGCACTGGACTAGCGGGAGGTTACAATGAGCAGTTCTTC. This sequence encodes CSTGLAGGYNEQFF.

The chain links TRBV5-1 to TRBJ2-7, with D uncertain. Germline V gives CDR1 SGHRS, CDR2 YFSETQ. The CDR3 is 13 residues long. The V end was cut by 0 bases, the J end by 1 base, with 5 bases between. CDR3 loop: CASSLAQSYEQYF. The CDR3 DNA reads as TGCGCCAGCAGCTTGGCCCAGTCCTACGAGCAGTACTTC.

The chain links TRBV28 to TRBJ2-1, with 7 bases aligning to TRBD2. Per the germline V gene, CDR1 is MDHEN and CDR2 is SYDVKM. This CDR3 has 15 residues. The junction had 9 bases not matched to a gene; V was cut back by 4 bases and J by 6 bases. This CDR3 reads CASSSYSASGNEQFF. The CDR3 region has the DNA TGTGCCAGCAGTTCCTATTCCGCTAGCGGCAATGAGCAGTTCTTC.

V is TRBV28 and J is TRBJ2-4, with TRBD1 matching over 7 bases. In germline, CDR1 is MDHEN, CDR2 SYDVKM. J gave up 5 bases and V 10 bases, and 8 bases lay outside the gene matches. The CDR3 is made up of 13 amino acids. The CDR3 reads CATRPQGENIQYF. The CDR3, as DNA: TGTGCCACAAGACCCCAGGGGGAAAACATTCAGTACTTC.

This chain links TRBV2 with TRBJ1-5; 8 bases align to TRBD1. Germline loops: CDR1 SNHLY, CDR2 FYNNEI. The trim removed 8 bases at V and 2 bases at J, leaving 8 bases unmatched. The length of the CDR3 is 15 residues. Written as DNA, the CDR3 is TGTGCCAGCGGCAGGGGGCGAATAGGCAATCAGCCCCAGCATTTT. Its protein product is CASGRGRIGNQPQHF.

Details on this clone: The sample contains more than one DNA sequence encoding this CDR3. The rearrangement links TRBV27 to TRBJ2-7; D might be TRBD2 (5 bases). The germline V gene has CDR1 MNHEY and CDR2 SMNVEV (reference sequence). Trimming took 2 bases from V and 2 from J, leaving 7 bases between them. The CDR3 is made up of 13 amino acids. The CDR3 reads CASSLGGPYEQYF. CDR3 nucleotide sequence: TGTGCCAGCAGTTTAGGCGGGCCCTACGAGCAGTACTTC.

The chain employs TRBV5-4 and TRBJ2-7; D is perhaps TRBD1 (6 bases). V gave up 3 bases and J gave up 2 bases, with 21 bases separating them. CDR3 size: 17 residues. Germline CDR1 and CDR2: SGHNT and YYREEE (reference sequence). This chain's CDR3 is CASSSGTQGLGAYEQYF. In DNA, the CDR3 is TGTGCCAGCAGCTCCGGGACCCAGGGGCTGGGTGCCTACGAGCAGTACTTC. The full variable domain, in which reference TRBV5-4 and TRBJ2-7 provide the parts outside the CDR3, is ETGVTQSPTHLIKTRGQQVTLRCSSQSGHNTVSWYQQALGQGPQFIFQYYREEENGRGNFPPRFSGLQFPNYSSELNVNALELDDSALYLCASSSGTQGLGAYEQYFGPGTRLTVT.

V and J are TRBV7-9 and TRBJ2-6, with D maybe TRBD1 (5 bases). Trimming removed 5 bases at V and 0 bases at J, with 17 bases between. The CDR3 is 18 amino acids. Germline V gene lookup returns CDR1 SEHNR and CDR2 FQNEAQ (reference sequence). The CDR3 DNA sequence: TGTGCCAGCAGCCCAACGGCAGGGCTAACCTCTGGGGCCAACGTCCTGACTTTC. Its protein is CASSPTAGLTSGANVLTF.

The chain has TRBV10-2 and TRBJ2-1; 7 bases map to TRBD1. The length of the CDR3 is 13 residues. The V segment lost 10 bases and the J segment 4 bases; nucleotides outside the gene matches: 7. Germline CDR1 reads WSHSY; CDR2 reads SAAADI. The CDR3 reads CAISRDRYNEQFF. Written as DNA, the CDR3 is TGCGCCATCAGCCGGGACAGATACAATGAGCAGTTCTTC.